One and the same sample provided the 4 T cell receptor beta chains below, sequenced in a study of blood T cell repertoires in COVID-19. Assay: immunoSEQ multiplex PCR; the TCRdb copy retains only in-frame clones and omits some. The sample carries around 220,000 clones, roughly 87% recorded once. The sequenced sample consisted of peripheral blood. The receptor source for this set is a man aged 35-49 years with active or convalescent COVID-19.

V gene TRBV2 combines with J gene TRBJ1-1, with 9 bases identical to TRBD1. The CDR3 spans 13 residues. V gave up 3 bases and J gave up 11 bases; unmatched junction bases: 7. The V gene's germline CDR1 is SNHLY and CDR2 FYNNEI. Here the CDR3 reads CASSEGQGRGAFF. For the CDR3, the DNA is TGTGCCAGCAGTGAGGGACAGGGTCGGGGGGCTTTCTTT.

This clone was counted once. The gene calls are TRBV30 and TRBJ1-6; the D is unclear. Trimming pared 4 bases from V and 3 bases from J, leaving 10 bases between. Per germline, CDR1 GTSNPN and CDR2 SVGIG (reference sequence). The CDR3 contains 14 residues. The CDR3 DNA follows: TGTGCCTGGAAAATGAGGGACTATAATTCACCCCTCCACTTT. Its translation: CAWKMRDYNSPLHF. Full variable domain (missing parts from reference TRBV30 and TRBJ1-6): SQTIHQWPATLVQPVGSPLSLECTVEGTSNPNLYWYRQAAGRGLQLLFYSVGIGQISSEVPQNLSASRPQDRQFILSSKKLLLSDSGFYLCAWKMRDYNSPLHFGNGTRLTVT.

The rearrangement joins TRBV5-1 to TRBJ1-1, with 8 positions matching TRBD1. V lost 1 base and J lost 3; bases outside the gene matches: 2. The CDR3 loop spans 14 amino acids. Looked up from germline, CDR1 is SGHRS and CDR2 is YFSETQ. CDR3 DNA: TGCGCCAGCAGCTTGACAGGGGGTCACACTGAAGCTTTCTTT. It is translated as CASSLTGGHTEAFF.

The chain is built from TRBV18 and TRBJ1-2; D might be TRBD1 (5 bases). This CDR3 is built from 17 residues. CDR1 KGHSH and CDR2 LQKENI come from the germline V gene. V was shortened by 2 bases and J by 9 bases, with 25 bases between the two germline ends. CDR3: CASSPLDFSKGKLSYTF. CDR3 nucleotides: TGTGCCAGCTCACCATTAGACTTCTCGAAGGGGAAATTGAGCTACACCTTC.